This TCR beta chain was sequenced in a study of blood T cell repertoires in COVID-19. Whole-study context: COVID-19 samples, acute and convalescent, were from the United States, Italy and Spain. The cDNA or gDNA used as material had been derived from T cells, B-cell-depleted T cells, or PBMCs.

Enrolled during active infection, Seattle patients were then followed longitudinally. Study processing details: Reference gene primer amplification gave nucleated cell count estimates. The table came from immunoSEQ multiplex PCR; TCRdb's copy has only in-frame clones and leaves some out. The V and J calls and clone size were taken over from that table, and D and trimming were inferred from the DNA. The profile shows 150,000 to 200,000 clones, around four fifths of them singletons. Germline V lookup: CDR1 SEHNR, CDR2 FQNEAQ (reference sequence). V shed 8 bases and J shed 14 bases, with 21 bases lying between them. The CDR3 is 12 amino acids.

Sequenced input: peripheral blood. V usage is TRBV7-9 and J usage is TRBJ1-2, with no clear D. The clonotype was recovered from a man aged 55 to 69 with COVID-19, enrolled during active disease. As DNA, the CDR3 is TGTGCCAGCGGTTTGGCAGAGGGTAGTGGTACCTTC. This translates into CASGLAEGSGTF.